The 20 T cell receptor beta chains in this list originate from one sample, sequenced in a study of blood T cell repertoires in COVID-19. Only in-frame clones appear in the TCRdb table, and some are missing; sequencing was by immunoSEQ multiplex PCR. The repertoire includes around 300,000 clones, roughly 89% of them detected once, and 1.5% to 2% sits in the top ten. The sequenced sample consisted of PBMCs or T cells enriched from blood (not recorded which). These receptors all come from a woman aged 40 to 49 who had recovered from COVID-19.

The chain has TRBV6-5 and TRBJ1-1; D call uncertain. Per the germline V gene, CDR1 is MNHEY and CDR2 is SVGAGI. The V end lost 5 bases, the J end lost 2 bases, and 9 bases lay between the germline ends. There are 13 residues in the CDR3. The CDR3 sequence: CASSIESNTEAFF. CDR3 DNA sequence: TGTGCCAGCAGTATCGAGAGTAACACTGAAGCTTTCTTT.

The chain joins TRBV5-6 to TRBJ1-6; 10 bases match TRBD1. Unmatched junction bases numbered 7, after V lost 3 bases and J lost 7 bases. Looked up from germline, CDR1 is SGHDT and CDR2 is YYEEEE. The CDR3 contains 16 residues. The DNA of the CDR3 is TGTGCCAGCAGCTCGCGACAGGGGGCTATGAATTCACCCCTCCACTTT. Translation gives CASSSRQGAMNSPLHF.

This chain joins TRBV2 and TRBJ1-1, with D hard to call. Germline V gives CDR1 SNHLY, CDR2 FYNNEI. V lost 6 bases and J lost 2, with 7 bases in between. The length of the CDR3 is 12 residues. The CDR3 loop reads CASSLLNTEAFF. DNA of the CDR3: TGTGCCAGCAGCTTATTAAACACTGAAGCTTTCTTT.

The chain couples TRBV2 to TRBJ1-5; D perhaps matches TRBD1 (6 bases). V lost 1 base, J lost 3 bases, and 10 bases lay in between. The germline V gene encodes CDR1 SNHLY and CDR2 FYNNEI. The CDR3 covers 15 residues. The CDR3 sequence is CASSEEGTINQPQHF. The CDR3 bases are TGTGCCAGCAGTGAAGAGGGGACAATCAATCAGCCCCAGCATTTT.

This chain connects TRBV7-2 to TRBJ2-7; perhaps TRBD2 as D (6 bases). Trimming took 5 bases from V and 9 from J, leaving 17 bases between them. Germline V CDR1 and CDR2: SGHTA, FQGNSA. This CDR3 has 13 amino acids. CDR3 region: CASSPGVVRVQYF. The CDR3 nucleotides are TGTGCCAGCAGCCCGGGAGTGGTTCGGGTGCAGTACTTC.

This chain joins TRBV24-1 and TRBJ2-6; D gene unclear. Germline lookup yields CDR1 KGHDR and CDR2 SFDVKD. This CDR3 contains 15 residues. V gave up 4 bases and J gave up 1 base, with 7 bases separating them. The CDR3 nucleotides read TGTGCCACCAGTGACCCACGGTCTGGGGCCAACGTCCTGACTTTC. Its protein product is CATSDPRSGANVLTF.

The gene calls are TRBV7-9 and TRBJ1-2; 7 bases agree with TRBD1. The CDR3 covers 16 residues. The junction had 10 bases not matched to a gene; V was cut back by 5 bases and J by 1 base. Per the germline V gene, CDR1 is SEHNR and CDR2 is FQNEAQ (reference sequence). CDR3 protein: CASSGEGQRFNYGYTF. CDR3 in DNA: TGTGCCAGCAGCGGCGAGGGACAGCGATTTAACTATGGCTACACCTTC.

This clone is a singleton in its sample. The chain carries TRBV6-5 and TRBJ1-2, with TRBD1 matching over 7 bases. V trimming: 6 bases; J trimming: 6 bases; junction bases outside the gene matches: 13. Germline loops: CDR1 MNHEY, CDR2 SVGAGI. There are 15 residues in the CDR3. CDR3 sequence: CASRRPGTALDGYTF. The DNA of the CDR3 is TGTGCCAGCAGGAGGCCCGGGACAGCGCTCGATGGCTACACCTTC.

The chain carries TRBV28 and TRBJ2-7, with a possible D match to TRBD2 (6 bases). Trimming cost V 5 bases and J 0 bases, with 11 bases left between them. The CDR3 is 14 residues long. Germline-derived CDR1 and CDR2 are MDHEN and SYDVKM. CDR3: CASSSRGGSYEQYF. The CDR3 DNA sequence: TGTGCCAGCAGTAGTCGGGGAGGCTCCTACGAGCAGTACTTC.

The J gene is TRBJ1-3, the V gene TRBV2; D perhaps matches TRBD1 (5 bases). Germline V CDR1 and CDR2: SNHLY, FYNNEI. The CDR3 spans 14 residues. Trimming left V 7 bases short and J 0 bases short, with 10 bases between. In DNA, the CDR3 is TGTGCCAGCAAAGACAGAAACTCTGGAAACACCATATATTTT. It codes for CASKDRNSGNTIYF.

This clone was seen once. In DNA form, the CDR3 reads TGTGCCAGCAGCGCACACCCGACAGGGAGAGGAGAGACCCAGTACTTC. This gives the protein CASSAHPTGRGETQYF. The chain joins TRBV9 to TRBJ2-5; 7 positions agree with TRBD1. The CDR3 spans 16 residues. From germline, CDR1 is SGDLS and CDR2 YYNGEE. V lost 3 bases to trimming and J lost 4 bases; unmatched junction nucleotides: 12.

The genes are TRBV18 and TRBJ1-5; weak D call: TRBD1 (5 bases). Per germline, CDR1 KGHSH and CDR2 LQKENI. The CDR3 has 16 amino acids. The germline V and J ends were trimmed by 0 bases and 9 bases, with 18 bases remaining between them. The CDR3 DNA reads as TGTGCCAGCTCACCACCGGGCAGGGATCGCTTCGGGCCCCAGCATTTT. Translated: CASSPPGRDRFGPQHF.

CDR3 sequence (DNA): TGTGCCAGCAGCTCGAATACCCCCGGGACAGACTATGGCTACACCTTC. Its translation: CASSSNTPGTDYGYTF. The chain carries TRBV7-8 and TRBJ1-2; TRBD1 matches at 7 bases. Per the germline V gene, CDR1 is SGHVS and CDR2 is FQNEAQ. The ends lost 4 bases at V and 3 bases at J; junction bases unmatched: 11. The CDR3 is 16 amino acids.

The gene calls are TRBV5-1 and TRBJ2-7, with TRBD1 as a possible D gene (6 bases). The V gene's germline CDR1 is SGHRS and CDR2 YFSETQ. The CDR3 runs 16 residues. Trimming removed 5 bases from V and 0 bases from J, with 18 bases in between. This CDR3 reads CASRTGPTFLSYEQYF. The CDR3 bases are TGCGCCAGCAGAACAGGGCCAACTTTTCTCTCCTACGAGCAGTACTTC.

The CDR3 sequence is CASSPGGANLNYGYTF. The CDR3 bases are TGTGCCAGCAGCCCGGGGGGGGCTAACCTTAACTATGGCTACACCTTC. The chain recombines TRBV7-2 with TRBJ1-2; D may be TRBD1 (6 bases). There are 16 residues in the CDR3. Between the trimmed V and J ends, which lost 5 bases and 1 base, there was a span of 17 bases. The V gene's germline CDR1 is SGHTA and CDR2 FQGNSA. Based on the CDR3 plus reference TRBV7-2 and TRBJ1-2, the full variable domain is GAGVSQSPSNKVTEKGKDVELRCDPISGHTALYWYRQSLGQGLEFLIYFQGNSAPDKSGLPSDRFSAERTGGSVSTLTIQRTQQEDSAVYLCASSPGGANLNYGYTFGSGTRLTVV.

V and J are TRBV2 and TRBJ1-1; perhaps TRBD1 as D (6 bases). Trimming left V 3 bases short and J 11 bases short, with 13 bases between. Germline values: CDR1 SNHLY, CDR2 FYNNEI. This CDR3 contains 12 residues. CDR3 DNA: TGTGCCAGCAGTGACAGGGGCGGGCGGGCTTTCTTT. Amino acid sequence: CASSDRGGRAFF. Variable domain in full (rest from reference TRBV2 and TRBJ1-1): EPEVTQTPSHQVTQMGQEVILRCVPISNHLYFYWYRQILGQKVEFLVSFYNNEISEKSEIFDDQFSVERPDGSNFTLKIRSTKLEDSAMYFCASSDRGGRAFFGQGTRLTVV.

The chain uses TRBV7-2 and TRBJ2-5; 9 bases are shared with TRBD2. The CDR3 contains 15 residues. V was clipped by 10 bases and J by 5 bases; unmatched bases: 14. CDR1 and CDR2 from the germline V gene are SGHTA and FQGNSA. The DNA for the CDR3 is TGTGCCAACGGGATTAATAGCGGGAGCAAGGAGACCCAGTACTTC. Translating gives CANGINSGSKETQYF.

The CDR3 loop is CASSEAGWNQPQHF. The DNA of the CDR3 is TGTGCCAGCAGTGAGGCAGGGTGGAATCAGCCCCAGCATTTT. The gene calls are TRBV2 and TRBJ1-5, with D possibly being TRBD1 (5 bases). The CDR3 spans 14 residues. Trimming left V 3 bases short and J 4 bases short, with 10 bases between. CDR1 and CDR2 (germline): SNHLY, FYNNEI.

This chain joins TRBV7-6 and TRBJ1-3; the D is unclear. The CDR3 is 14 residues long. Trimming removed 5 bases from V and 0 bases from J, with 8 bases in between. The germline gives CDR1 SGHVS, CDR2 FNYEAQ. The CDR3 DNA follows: TGTGCCAGCAGCCGCGCGAGCTCTGGAAACACCATATATTTT. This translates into CASSRASSGNTIYF.

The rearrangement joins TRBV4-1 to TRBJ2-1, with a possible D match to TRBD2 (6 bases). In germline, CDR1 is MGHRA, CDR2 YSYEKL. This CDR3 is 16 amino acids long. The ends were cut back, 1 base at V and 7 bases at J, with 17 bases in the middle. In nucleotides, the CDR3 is TGCGCCAGCAGCCAAGTTCGACTAGAGGGGAGGAATGAGCAGTTCTTC. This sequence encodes CASSQVRLEGRNEQFF.